This TCR beta chain was recovered during a study of OX40 agonist ivuxolimab in advanced cancers. Between the trimmed V and J ends, which lost 4 bases and 8 bases, there was a span of 12 bases. The V gene's germline CDR1 is SGHDT and CDR2 YYEEEE. The CDR3 is 12 residues long. TCRdb keeps only in-frame clones here, not all; method: immunoSEQ multiplex PCR. This sample has about 68,000 clones, with around 86% found just once. Study-wide points: CD4+ T cells averaged fewer expanded clones than CD8+ T cells. Among the least clonally expanded were partial responders at 0.1-3.0 mg/kg.

A note on this clone: Its antigen is currently unknown.

The sequence derives from an adult with an advanced solid tumor such as melanoma, head and neck, liver or kidney cancer. The sample was CD4+ or CD8+ T cells sorted from blood, taken in a trial of the OX40 agonist ivuxolimab. The chain carries TRBV5-6 and TRBJ1-1; D remains ambiguous. The CDR3 spells CASSLSTGEAFF. The DNA of the CDR3 is TGTGCCAGCAGCCTCTCGACCGGGGAAGCTTTCTTT.